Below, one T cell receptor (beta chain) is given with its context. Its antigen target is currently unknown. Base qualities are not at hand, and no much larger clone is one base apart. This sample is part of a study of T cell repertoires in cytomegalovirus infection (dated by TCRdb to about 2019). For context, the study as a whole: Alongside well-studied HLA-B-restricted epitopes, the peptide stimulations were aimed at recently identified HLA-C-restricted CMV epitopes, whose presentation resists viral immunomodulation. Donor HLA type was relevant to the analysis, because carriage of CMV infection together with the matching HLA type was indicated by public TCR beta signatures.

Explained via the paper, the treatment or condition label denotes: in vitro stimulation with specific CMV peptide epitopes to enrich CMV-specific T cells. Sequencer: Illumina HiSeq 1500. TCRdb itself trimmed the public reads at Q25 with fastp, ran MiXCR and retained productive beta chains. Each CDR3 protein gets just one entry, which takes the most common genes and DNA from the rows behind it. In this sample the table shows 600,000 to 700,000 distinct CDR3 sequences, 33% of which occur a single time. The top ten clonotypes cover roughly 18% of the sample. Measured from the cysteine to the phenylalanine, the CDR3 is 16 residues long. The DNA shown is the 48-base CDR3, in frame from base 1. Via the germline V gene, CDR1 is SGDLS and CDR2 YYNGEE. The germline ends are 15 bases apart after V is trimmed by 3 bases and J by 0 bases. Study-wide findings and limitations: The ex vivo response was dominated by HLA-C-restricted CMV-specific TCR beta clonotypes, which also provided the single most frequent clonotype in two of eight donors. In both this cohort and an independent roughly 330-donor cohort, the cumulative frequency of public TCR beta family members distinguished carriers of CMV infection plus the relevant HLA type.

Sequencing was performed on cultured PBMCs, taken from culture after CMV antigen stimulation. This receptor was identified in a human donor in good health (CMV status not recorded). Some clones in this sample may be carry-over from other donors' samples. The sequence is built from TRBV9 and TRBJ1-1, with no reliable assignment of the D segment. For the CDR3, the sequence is CASSAGLSFMNTEAFF. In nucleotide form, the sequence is TGTGCCAGCAGCGCCGGTCTCAGCTTCATGAACACTGAAGCTTTCTTT.